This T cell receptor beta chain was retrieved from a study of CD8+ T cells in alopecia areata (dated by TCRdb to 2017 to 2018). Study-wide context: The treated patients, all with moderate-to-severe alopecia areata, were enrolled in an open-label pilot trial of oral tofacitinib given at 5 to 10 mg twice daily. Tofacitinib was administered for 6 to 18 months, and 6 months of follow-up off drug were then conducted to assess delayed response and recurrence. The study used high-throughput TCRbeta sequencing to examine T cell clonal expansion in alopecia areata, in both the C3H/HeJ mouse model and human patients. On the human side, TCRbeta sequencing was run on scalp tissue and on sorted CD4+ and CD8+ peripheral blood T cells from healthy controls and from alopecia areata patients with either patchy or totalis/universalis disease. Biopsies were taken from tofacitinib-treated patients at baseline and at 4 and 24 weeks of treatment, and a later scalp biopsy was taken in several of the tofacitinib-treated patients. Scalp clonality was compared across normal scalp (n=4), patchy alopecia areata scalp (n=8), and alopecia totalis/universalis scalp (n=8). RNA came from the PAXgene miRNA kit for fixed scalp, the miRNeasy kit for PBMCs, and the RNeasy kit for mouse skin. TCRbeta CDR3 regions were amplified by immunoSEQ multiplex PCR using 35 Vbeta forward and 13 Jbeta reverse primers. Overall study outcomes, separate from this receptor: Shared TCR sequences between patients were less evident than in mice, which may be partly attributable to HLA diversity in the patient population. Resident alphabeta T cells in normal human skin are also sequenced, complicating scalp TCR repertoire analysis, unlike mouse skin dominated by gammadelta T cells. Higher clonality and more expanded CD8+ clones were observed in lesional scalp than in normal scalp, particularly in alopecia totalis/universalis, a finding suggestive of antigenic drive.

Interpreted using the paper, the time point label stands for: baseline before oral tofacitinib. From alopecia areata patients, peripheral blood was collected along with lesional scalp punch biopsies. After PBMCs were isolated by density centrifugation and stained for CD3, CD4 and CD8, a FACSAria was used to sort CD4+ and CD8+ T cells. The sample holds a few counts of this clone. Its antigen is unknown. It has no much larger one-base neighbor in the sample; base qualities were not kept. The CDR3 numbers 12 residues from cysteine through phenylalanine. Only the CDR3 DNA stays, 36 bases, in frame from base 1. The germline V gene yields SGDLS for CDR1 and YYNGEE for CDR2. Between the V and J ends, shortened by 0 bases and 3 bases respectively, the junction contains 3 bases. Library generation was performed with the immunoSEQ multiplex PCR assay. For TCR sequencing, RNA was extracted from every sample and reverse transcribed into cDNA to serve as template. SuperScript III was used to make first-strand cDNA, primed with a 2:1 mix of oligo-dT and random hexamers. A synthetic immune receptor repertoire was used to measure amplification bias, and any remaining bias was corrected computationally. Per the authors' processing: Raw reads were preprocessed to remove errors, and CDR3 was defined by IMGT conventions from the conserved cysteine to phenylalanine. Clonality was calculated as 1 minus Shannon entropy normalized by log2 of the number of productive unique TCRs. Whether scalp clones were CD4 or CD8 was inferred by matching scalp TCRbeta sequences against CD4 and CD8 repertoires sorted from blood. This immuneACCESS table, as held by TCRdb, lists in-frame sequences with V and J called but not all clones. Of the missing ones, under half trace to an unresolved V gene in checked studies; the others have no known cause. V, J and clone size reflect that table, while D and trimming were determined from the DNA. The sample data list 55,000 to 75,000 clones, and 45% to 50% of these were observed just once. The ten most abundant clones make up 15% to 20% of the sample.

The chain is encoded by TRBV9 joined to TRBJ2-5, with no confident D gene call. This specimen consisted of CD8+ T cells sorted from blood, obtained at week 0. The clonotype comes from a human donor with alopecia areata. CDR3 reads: CASSVAEETQYF. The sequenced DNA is TGTGCCAGCAGCGTAGCGGAAGAGACCCAGTACTTC.